One and the same sample provided the 27 T cell receptor beta chains below, sequenced in a study of blood T cell repertoires in COVID-19. Clones were sequenced by immunoSEQ multiplex PCR, and TCRdb holds only the in-frame ones, with some missing. The sample has around 300,000 clones; around 87% are singletons. The material sequenced was PBMCs or T cells enriched from blood (not recorded which). These receptors came from a woman under 40 who had recovered from COVID-19.

This rearrangement joins TRBV18 to TRBJ1-2, with 9 bases matching TRBD1. After removal of 2 bases from V and 8 bases from J, the junction contained 12 bases not matched to a gene. The CDR3 totals 16 residues. CDR1 is KGHSH and CDR2 is LQKENI in the germline V gene. The CDR3: CASSPVAGTGPLGYTF. The CDR3 DNA reads TGTGCCAGCTCACCAGTTGCTGGGACAGGGCCTCTCGGCTACACCTTC.

The chain uses TRBV9 and TRBJ2-1, with 10 bases matching TRBD2. From germline, CDR1 is SGDLS and CDR2 YYNGEE. Trimming removed 3 bases from V and 10 bases from J; junction bases left unmatched: 16. The CDR3 covers 17 residues. The CDR3, as DNA: TGTGCCAGCAGCGCCCGACCTACTAGCGGGGCCAGGTACGAGCAGTTCTTC. It is translated as CASSARPTSGARYEQFF.

This clone showed up just a few times. This chain uses TRBV18 with TRBJ1-3, with 7 bases aligning to TRBD1. The CDR3 runs 15 residues. CDR1 and CDR2 (germline): KGHSH, LQKENI. The V segment lost 6 bases and the J segment 0 bases; nucleotides outside the gene matches: 5. This CDR3 reads CASSPTGSSGNTIYF. CDR3 sequence (DNA): TGTGCCAGCTCGCCGACAGGGAGCTCTGGAAACACCATATATTTT. The variable domain in full, with the rest retrieved from reference TRBV18 and TRBJ1-3, is NAGVMQNPRHLVRRRGQEARLRCSPMKGHSHVYWYRQLPEEGLKFMVYLQKENIIDESGMPKERFSAEFPKEGPSILRIQQVVRGDSAAYFCASSPTGSSGNTIYFGEGSWLTVV.

This clone was recorded only once. This sequence joins TRBV12-5 and TRBJ2-5; D unclear. This CDR3 has 12 amino acids. Trimming stripped 3 bases from V and 3 bases from J, with 5 bases between. Germline lookup yields CDR1 LGHNT and CDR2 FRNRAP. The CDR3 sequence: CASGFEEETQYF. CDR3 DNA sequence: TGTGCTAGTGGTTTCGAGGAAGAGACCCAGTACTTC.

This clone appeared once. The V gene is TRBV11-2, the J gene TRBJ1-3; D not resolved. Germline V gene lookup returns CDR1 SGHAT and CDR2 FQNNGV. This CDR3 has 14 amino acids. Trimming stripped 2 bases from V and 4 bases from J, with 9 bases between. The CDR3 loop is CASSLRGLGNTIYF. The CDR3 DNA reads as TGTGCCAGCAGCTTACGAGGGCTGGGAAACACCATATATTTT.

The rearrangement uses TRBV10-1 and TRBJ2-6, with D possibly being TRBD1 (6 bases). Germline lookup yields CDR1 WNHNN and CDR2 SYGVQD (reference sequence). V was pared by 6 bases and J by 2 bases, with 11 bases between. The CDR3 has 15 residues. The CDR3 is CASSPQGTGANVLTF. CDR3 nucleotides: TGCGCCAGCAGCCCGCAGGGGACTGGGGCCAACGTCCTGACTTTC.

This chain links TRBV5-4 with TRBJ2-7, with D unresolved. V was trimmed by 0 bases and J by 2 bases, leaving 6 bases between them. The CDR3 is made up of 13 amino acids. The germline V gene has CDR1 SGHNT and CDR2 YYREEE (reference sequence). CDR3: CASSLDSPYEQYF. For the CDR3, the DNA is TGTGCCAGCAGCTTGGACAGTCCCTACGAGCAGTACTTC. Using reference TRBV5-4 and TRBJ2-7 for the parts outside the CDR3, the full variable domain is ETGVTQSPTHLIKTRGQQVTLRCSSQSGHNTVSWYQQALGQGPQFIFQYYREEENGRGNFPPRFSGLQFPNYSSELNVNALELDDSALYLCASSLDSPYEQYFGPGTRLTVT.

CDR3 region: CASSLVTASGNTIYF. In DNA, the CDR3 is TGTGCCAGCAGCTTAGTCACAGCCTCTGGAAACACCATATATTTT. The V call is TRBV7-6, the J call TRBJ1-3; D remains unclear. The V and J ends lost 1 base and 0 bases respectively, with 7 bases between them. Germline V gene lookup returns CDR1 SGHVS and CDR2 FNYEAQ. The CDR3 has 15 residues. The full variable domain, in which reference TRBV7-6 and TRBJ1-3 provide the parts outside the CDR3, is GAGVSQSPRYKVTKRGQDVALRCDPISGHVSLYWYRQALGQGPEFLTYFNYEAQQDKSGLPNDRFSAERPEGSISTLTIQRTEQRDSAMYRCASSLVTASGNTIYFGEGSWLTVV.

The rearrangement links TRBV30 to TRBJ2-7; the match to TRBD1 covers 10 bases. The germline CDR1 and CDR2 sequences are GTSNPN and SVGIG (reference sequence). V lost 2 bases to trimming and J lost 3 bases; unmatched junction nucleotides: 4. The CDR3 loop spans 14 amino acids. The CDR3 is CAWSPGTGVYEQYF. The DNA of the CDR3 is TGTGCCTGGAGTCCCGGGACAGGGGTCTACGAGCAGTACTTC.

The J gene is TRBJ2-7, the V gene TRBV5-4; 9 bases are a match to TRBD1. The CDR3 is made up of 15 amino acids. Trimming at V came to 5 bases and at J to 6 bases, leaving 12 bases not matched to a gene. Looked up from germline, CDR1 is SGHNT and CDR2 is YYREEE (reference sequence). CDR3 sequence reads: CASRTDRGRGGEQYF. The CDR3 DNA reads TGTGCCAGCAGGACGGACAGGGGAAGGGGAGGCGAGCAGTACTTC. The full variable domain, with the rest looked up from reference TRBV5-4 and TRBJ2-7, is ETGVTQSPTHLIKTRGQQVTLRCSSQSGHNTVSWYQQALGQGPQFIFQYYREEENGRGNFPPRFSGLQFPNYSSELNVNALELDDSALYLCASRTDRGRGGEQYFGPGTRLTVT.

V gene TRBV12-3 or TRBV12-4 combines with J gene TRBJ1-1, with 9 bases aligning to TRBD1. This CDR3 spans 13 amino acids. After removal of 10 bases from V and 3 bases from J, the junction contained 6 bases not matched to a gene. This CDR3 reads CATVQGADTEAFF. DNA of the CDR3: TGTGCCACCGTACAGGGGGCGGACACTGAAGCTTTCTTT.

V gene TRBV19 combines with J gene TRBJ1-6, with unresolved D. Germline V gene sequence: CDR1 LNHDA, CDR2 SQIVND (reference sequence). The V gene lost 8 bases and the J gene lost 0 bases, with 11 bases spanning the gap. CDR3 size: 15 residues. DNA for the CDR3: TGTGCCAGTGCCTCAAGGAGCTCCTATAATTCACCCCTCCACTTT. Its translation is CASASRSSYNSPLHF.

CDR3: CASSLGGWNYGYTF. DNA of the CDR3: TGTGCCAGCAGCTTGGGAGGTTGGAACTATGGCTACACCTTC. The V and J genes are TRBV11-3 and TRBJ1-2; no definite D call. The CDR3 is made up of 14 amino acids. Germline V gives CDR1 SGHNT, CDR2 YENEEA. V was pared by 3 bases and J by 2 bases, with 10 bases between.

The chain couples TRBV5-6 to TRBJ2-5; D perhaps matches TRBD1 (6 bases). CDR3 size: 14 residues. Trimming removed 0 bases from V and 0 bases from J, with 6 bases in between. Looked up from germline, CDR1 is SGHDT and CDR2 is YYEEEE. CDR3 loop: CASSLGTDQETQYF. CDR3 sequence (DNA): TGTGCCAGCAGCTTGGGGACAGACCAAGAGACCCAGTACTTC. Based on the CDR3 plus reference TRBV5-6 and TRBJ2-5, the full variable domain is DAGVTQSPTHLIKTRGQQVTLRCSPKSGHDTVSWYQQALGQGPQFIFQYYEEEERQRGNFPDRFSGHQFPNYSSELNVNALLLGDSALYLCASSLGTDQETQYFGPGTRLLVL.

The rearrangement uses TRBV19 and TRBJ1-3; D not resolved. V dropped 7 bases and J dropped 0 bases, with 7 bases sitting between them. Germline CDR1 is LNHDA and CDR2 is SQIVND (reference sequence). CDR3 length: 13 amino acids. The CDR3 spells CASTGYSGNTIYF. For the CDR3, the DNA is TGTGCCAGTACGGGTTACTCTGGAAACACCATATATTTT.

The DNA of the CDR3 is TGTGCCAGTAGTGCATCAGGGAATCAGCCCCAGCATTTT. Translating it yields CASSASGNQPQHF. The J gene is TRBJ1-5, the V gene TRBV19, with D perhaps matching TRBD1 (5 bases). V was shortened by 5 bases and J by 4 bases, with 9 bases between the two germline ends. Per the germline V gene, CDR1 is LNHDA and CDR2 is SQIVND (reference sequence). The CDR3 contains 13 residues.

This sequence joins TRBV4-1 and TRBJ2-3; the D gene is possibly TRBD2 (6 bases). Looked up from germline, CDR1 is MGHRA and CDR2 is YSYEKL. Trimming removed 1 base from V and 3 bases from J, with 11 bases in between. The CDR3 totals 15 residues. The CDR3 reads CASSQARLVTDTQYF. CDR3 in DNA: TGCGCCAGCAGCCAAGCCCGACTAGTAACAGATACGCAGTATTTT.

The chain carries TRBV5-1 and TRBJ2-2; 8 nucleotides match TRBD1. The CDR3 contains 14 residues. V dropped 0 bases and J dropped 6; count of bases not matched to a gene: 1. CDR1 and CDR2 from the germline V gene are SGHRS and YFSETQ. The CDR3 region is CASSLVTGAGELFF. DNA for the CDR3: TGCGCCAGCAGCTTGGTGACAGGGGCCGGGGAGCTGTTTTTT.

V gene TRBV5-1 combines with J gene TRBJ2-3; 8 bases are shared with TRBD2. J gave up 3 bases and V 4 bases, and 10 bases lay outside the gene matches. The CDR3 is made up of 16 amino acids. Per germline, CDR1 SGHRS and CDR2 YFSETQ. The CDR3 sequence is CASSTQPPGGTDTQYF. CDR3 DNA: TGCGCCAGCAGCACCCAGCCCCCGGGGGGGACAGATACGCAGTATTTT.

This CDR3 is CASSYGAGGNYEQYF. In DNA, the CDR3 is TGTGCCAGCAGCTACGGGGCGGGGGGGAACTACGAGCAGTACTTC. The V call is TRBV27, the J call TRBJ2-7, with 9 bases matching TRBD2. The V and J ends lost 6 bases and 3 bases, in that order; junction bases with no gene match: 9. The CDR3 loop spans 15 amino acids. Germline V gives CDR1 MNHEY, CDR2 SMNVEV (reference sequence).

The rearrangement uses TRBV11-3 and TRBJ2-1; D ambiguous. Trimming removed 2 bases at V and 6 bases at J, with 8 bases between. The germline V gene has CDR1 SGHNT and CDR2 YENEEA. The CDR3 covers 13 residues. The CDR3 nucleotides are TGTGCCAGCAGCTTAAATTTAGCCAATGAGCAGTTCTTC. Translated: CASSLNLANEQFF.

The chain links TRBV3-1 (or the pseudogene TRBV3-2) to TRBJ2-7, with D tentatively TRBD1 (6 bases). Per the germline V gene, CDR1 is LGHDT and CDR2 is YNNKEL (reference sequence). V gave up 0 bases and J gave up 1 base, with 25 bases separating them. The CDR3 extends over 20 amino acids. This chain's CDR3 is CASSQESLILPGHESYEQYF. The CDR3 bases are TGTGCCAGCAGCCAAGAGAGCCTAATCCTACCGGGACATGAATCCTACGAGCAGTACTTC.

J is TRBJ2-2 and V is TRBV6-1; the D is unclear. V was trimmed by 1 base and J by 5 bases, leaving 14 bases between them. The CDR3 spans 16 residues. Germline V CDR1 and CDR2: MNHNS, SASEGT. DNA for the CDR3: TGTGCCAGCAGTGAAGGTCGAGGCTTAACGACCGGGGAGCTGTTTTTT. It yields the protein CASSEGRGLTTGELFF.

The chain employs TRBV5-4 and TRBJ2-7, with 9 positions matching TRBD1. V lost 4 bases, J lost 1 base, and 6 bases stayed unmatched. CDR3 size: 15 residues. From germline, CDR1 is SGHNT and CDR2 YYREEE (reference sequence). CDR3 protein: CASSPTGGGSYEQYF. CDR3 nucleotide sequence: TGTGCCAGCAGCCCAACAGGGGGCGGTTCCTACGAGCAGTACTTC.

There are a few counts of this clone. The chain has TRBV5-6 and TRBJ1-3; perhaps TRBD1 as D (6 bases). V was trimmed by 0 bases and J by 3 bases, leaving 13 bases between them. Germline assignment: CDR1 SGHDT and CDR2 YYEEEE. The CDR3 has 16 amino acids. The CDR3 region is CASSLARGQIGNTIYF. CDR3 in DNA: TGTGCCAGCAGCTTGGCCAGGGGTCAGATTGGAAACACCATATATTTT.

The chain joins TRBV12-3 or TRBV12-4 to TRBJ1-1; weak D call: TRBD1 (6 bases). There are 12 residues in the CDR3. Between the trimmed V and J ends, which lost 6 bases and 6 bases, there was a span of 11 bases. This CDR3 is CASSLKGAEAFF. Here the CDR3 DNA reads TGTGCCAGCAGCCTGAAGGGGGCTGAAGCTTTCTTT.

The chain employs TRBV30 and TRBJ1-1; 7 nucleotides agree with TRBD1. V gave up 5 bases and J gave up 2 bases; unmatched junction bases: 5. Germline V gene lookup returns CDR1 GTSNPN and CDR2 SVGIG (reference sequence). The CDR3 spans 13 residues. The CDR3 DNA sequence: TGTGCCTGGTGGGGGACAGCTAACACTGAAGCTTTCTTT. It is translated as CAWWGTANTEAFF. Full variable domain (outside the CDR3, taken from reference TRBV30 and TRBJ1-1): SQTIHQWPATLVQPVGSPLSLECTVEGTSNPNLYWYRQAAGRGLQLLFYSVGIGQISSEVPQNLSASRPQDRQFILSSKKLLLSDSGFYLCAWWGTANTEAFFGQGTRLTVV.